The T cell receptor (beta chain) described here comes from a study of cytomegalovirus exposure and HLA in healthy donors. Study results and limitations: 16,951 TCR beta sequences were associated with HLA alleles at 0.05 false discovery rate in a later analysis. A later analysis found TCR association rates differed by HLA locus, highest for DRB1 and lowest for HLA-C. Roughly uniform depth of sequencing across donors was assumed in presence/absence analyses.

The PCR used 60 Vbeta and 13 Jbeta primers. Repertoires were generated with immunoSEQ multiplex PCR, while TCRdb's copy carries only in-frame clones and drops some. The repertoire holds 95,000 to 130,000 clones, around two thirds seen once, with 8% to 9.5% in the top ten. Germline assignment: CDR1 SEHNR and CDR2 FQNEAQ (reference sequence). The CDR3 sequence is 13 residues long. V shed 5 bases and J 1 base; nucleotides not matched to a gene: 1. Points on this clone: Its antigen is unidentified.

Healthy bone marrow donors supplied every sample. The rearrangement links TRBV7-9 to TRBJ1-1; 7 bases fit TRBD1. The specimen was PBMCs. This sequence was found in a woman aged 40 to 50 in good health and CMV-seropositive. CDR3 nucleotides: TGTGCCAGCAGCGGACAGGAGAACACTGAAGCTTTCTTT. This sequence encodes CASSGQENTEAFF.